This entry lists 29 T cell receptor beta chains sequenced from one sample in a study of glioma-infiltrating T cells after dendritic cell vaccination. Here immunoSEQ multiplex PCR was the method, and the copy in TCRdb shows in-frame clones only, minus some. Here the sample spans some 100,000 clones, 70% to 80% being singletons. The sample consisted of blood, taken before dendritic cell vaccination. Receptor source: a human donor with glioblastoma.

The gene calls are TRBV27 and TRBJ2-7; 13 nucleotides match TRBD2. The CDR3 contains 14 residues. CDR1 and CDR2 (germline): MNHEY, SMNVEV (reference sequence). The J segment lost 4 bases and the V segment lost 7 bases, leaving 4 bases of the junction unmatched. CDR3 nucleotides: TGTGCCAGCATGTGGACTAGCGGGGGTTACGAGCAGTACTTC. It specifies CASMWTSGGYEQYF.

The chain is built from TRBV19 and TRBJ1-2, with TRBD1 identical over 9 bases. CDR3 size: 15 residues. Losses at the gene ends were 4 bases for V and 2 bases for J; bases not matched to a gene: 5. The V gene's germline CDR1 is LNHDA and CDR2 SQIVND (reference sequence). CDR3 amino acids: CASSKGQGVNYGYTF. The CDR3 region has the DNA TGTGCCAGTAGTAAGGGACAGGGAGTGAACTATGGCTACACCTTC.

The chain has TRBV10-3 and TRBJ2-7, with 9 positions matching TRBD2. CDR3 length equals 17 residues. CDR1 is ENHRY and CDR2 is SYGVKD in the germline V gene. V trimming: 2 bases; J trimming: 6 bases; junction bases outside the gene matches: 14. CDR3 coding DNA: TGTGCCATCAGTGAGCCCGGGATTAGCGGGGGAAGGGGCGAGCAGTACTTC. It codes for CAISEPGISGGRGEQYF.

CDR3 sequence: CASRGLTSGLADEQFF. The CDR3 coding sequence is TGTGCCAGCAGGGGTTTAACTAGCGGGTTGGCGGATGAGCAGTTCTTC. V gene TRBV27 combines with J gene TRBJ2-1; 9 bases line up with TRBD2. Germline CDR1 MNHEY, CDR2 SMNVEV (reference sequence). J lost 8 bases, V lost 6 bases, and 14 bases had no gene match. The CDR3 runs to 16 residues.

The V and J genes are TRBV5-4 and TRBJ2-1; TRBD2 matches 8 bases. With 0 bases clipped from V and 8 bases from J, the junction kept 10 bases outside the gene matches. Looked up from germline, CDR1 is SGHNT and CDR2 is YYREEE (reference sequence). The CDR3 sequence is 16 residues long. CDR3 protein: CASSLALSGDPDEQFF. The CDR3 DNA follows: TGTGCCAGCAGCTTGGCCCTTAGCGGGGACCCGGATGAGCAGTTCTTC.

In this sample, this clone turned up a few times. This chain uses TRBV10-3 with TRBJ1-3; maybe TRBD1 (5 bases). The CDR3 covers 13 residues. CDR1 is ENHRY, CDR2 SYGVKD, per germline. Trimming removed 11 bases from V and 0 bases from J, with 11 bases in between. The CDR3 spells CASQGSSGNTIYF. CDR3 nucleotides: TGTGCCTCTCAGGGTAGCTCTGGAAACACCATATATTTT.

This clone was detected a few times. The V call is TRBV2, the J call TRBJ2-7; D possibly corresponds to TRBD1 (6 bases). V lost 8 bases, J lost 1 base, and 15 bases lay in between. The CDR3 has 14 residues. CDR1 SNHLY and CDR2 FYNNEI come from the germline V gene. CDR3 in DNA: TGTGCCAGCTCCATACAGGGCTCTTCCTACGAGCAGTACTTC. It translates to CASSIQGSSYEQYF.

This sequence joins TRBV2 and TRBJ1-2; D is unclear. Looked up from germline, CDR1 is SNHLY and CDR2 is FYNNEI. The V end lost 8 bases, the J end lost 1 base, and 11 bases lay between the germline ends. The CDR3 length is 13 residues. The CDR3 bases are TGTGCCAGCCTCGGCCGGGTTAACTATGGCTACACCTTC. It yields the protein CASLGRVNYGYTF.

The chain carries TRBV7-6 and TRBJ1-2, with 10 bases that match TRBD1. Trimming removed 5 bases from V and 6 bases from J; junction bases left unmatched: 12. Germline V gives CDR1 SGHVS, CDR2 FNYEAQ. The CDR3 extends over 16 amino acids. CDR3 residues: CASSPGGRQGANGYTF. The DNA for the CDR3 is TGTGCCAGCAGCCCCGGGGGTCGACAGGGGGCGAATGGCTACACCTTC.

CDR3 DNA: TGTGCCAGCAGCCAATCTCAGGTGAACTATGGCTACACCTTC. It translates to CASSQSQVNYGYTF. The chain links TRBV16 to TRBJ1-2, with D unresolved. Trimming took 0 bases from V and 2 from J, leaving 7 bases between them. The CDR3 runs to 14 residues. The germline V gene has CDR1 KGHSY and CDR2 FQNENV.

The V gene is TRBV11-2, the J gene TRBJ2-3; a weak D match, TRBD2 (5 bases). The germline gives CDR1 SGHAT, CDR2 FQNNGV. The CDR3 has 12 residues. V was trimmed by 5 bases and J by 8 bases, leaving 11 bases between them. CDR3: CASSVQAGTQYF. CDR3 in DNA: TGTGCCAGCAGCGTGCAGGCGGGTACGCAGTATTTT. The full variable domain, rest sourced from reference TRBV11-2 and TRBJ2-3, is EAGVAQSPRYKIIEKRQSVAFWCNPISGHATLYWYQQILGQGPKLLIQFQNNGVVDDSQLPKDRFSAERLKGVDSTLKIQPAKLEDSAVYLCASSVQAGTQYFGPGTRLTVL.

In DNA form, the CDR3 reads TGTGCCAGTAGTATCGGGAGGTATAACACAGATACGCAGTATTTT. This encodes CASSIGRYNTDTQYF. The chain couples TRBV19 to TRBJ2-3; 7 bases are shared with TRBD2. Trimming at V came to 3 bases and at J to 2 bases, leaving 5 bases not matched to a gene. Germline values: CDR1 LNHDA, CDR2 SQIVND (reference sequence). CDR3 length: 15 amino acids.

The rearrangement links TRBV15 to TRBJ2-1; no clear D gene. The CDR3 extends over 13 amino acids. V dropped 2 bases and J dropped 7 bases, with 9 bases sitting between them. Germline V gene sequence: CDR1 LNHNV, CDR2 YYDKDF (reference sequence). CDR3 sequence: CATSRYLGNEQFF. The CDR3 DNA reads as TGTGCCACCAGCAGATACCTCGGGAATGAGCAGTTCTTC.

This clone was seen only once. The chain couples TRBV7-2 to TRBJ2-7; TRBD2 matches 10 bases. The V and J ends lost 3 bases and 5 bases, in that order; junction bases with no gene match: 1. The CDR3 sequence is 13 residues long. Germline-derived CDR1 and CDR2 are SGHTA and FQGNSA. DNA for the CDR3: TGTGCCAGCAGCTTCCTAGCGGGAGACGAGCAGTACTTC. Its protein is CASSFLAGDEQYF.

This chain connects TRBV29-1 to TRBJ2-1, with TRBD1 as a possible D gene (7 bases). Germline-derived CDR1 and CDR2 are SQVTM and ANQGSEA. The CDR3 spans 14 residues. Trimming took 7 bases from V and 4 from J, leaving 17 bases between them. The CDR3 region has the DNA TGCAGCGGATCATACAGGGGACTTTACAATGAGCAGTTCTTC. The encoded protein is CSGSYRGLYNEQFF.

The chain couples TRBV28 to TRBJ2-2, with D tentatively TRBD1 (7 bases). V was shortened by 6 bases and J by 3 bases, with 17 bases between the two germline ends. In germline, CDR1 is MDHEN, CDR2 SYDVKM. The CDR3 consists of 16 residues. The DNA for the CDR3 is TGTGCCAGCAGGCAAGGGGGCCCGGGGGACACCGGGGAGCTGTTTTTT. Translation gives CASRQGGPGDTGELFF.

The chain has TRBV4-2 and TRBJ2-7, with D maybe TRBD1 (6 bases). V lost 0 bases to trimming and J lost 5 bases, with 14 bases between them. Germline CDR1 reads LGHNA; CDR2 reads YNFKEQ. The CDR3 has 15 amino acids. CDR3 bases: TGTGCCAGCAGCCAAGATGGGCAGGGGAGTAACGAGCAGTACTTC. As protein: CASSQDGQGSNEQYF.

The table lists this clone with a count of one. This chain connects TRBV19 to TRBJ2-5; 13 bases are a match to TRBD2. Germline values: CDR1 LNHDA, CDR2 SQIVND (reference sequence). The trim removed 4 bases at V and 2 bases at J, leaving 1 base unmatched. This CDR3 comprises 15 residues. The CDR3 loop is CASSTGLAGQETQYF. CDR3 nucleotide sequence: TGTGCCAGTAGTACGGGACTAGCGGGGCAAGAGACCCAGTACTTC.

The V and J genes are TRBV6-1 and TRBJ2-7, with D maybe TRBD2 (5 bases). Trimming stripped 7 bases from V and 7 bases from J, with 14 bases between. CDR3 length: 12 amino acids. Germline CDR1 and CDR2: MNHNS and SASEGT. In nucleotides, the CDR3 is TGTGCCAGCATGTTGACTACGGGGGAGCAGTACTTC. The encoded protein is CASMLTTGEQYF.

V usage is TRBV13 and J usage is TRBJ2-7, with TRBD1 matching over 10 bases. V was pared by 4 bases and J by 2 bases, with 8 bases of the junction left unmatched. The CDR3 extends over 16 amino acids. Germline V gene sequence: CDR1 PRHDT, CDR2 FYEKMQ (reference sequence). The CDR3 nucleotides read TGTGCCAGCAGCTCAATAACCGGACAGGGGGCCTACGAGCAGTACTTC. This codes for CASSSITGQGAYEQYF.

The CDR3 DNA reads as TGTGCCAGCAGCGTGAACGCGGGGGAGAGCACAGATACGCAGTATTTT. Protein sequence: CASSVNAGESTDTQYF. The V and J genes are TRBV9 and TRBJ2-3; 7 bases map to TRBD2. Per germline, CDR1 SGDLS and CDR2 YYNGEE. The CDR3 consists of 16 residues. After removal of 2 bases from V and 0 bases from J, the junction contained 6 bases not matched to a gene.

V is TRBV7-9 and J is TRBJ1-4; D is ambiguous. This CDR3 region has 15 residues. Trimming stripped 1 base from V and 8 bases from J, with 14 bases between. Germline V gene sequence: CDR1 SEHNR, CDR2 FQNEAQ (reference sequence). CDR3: CASSLVTPAGEKLFF. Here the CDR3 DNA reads TGTGCCAGCAGCTTAGTAACCCCCGCGGGGGAAAAACTGTTTTTT.

This chain's CDR3 is CASRLAGGYNEQFF. CDR3 bases: TGTGCCAGCAGGCTAGCGGGAGGGTACAATGAGCAGTTCTTC. The rearrangement uses TRBV28 and TRBJ2-1; 12 bases are a match to TRBD2. The V gene end was trimmed by 6 bases and the J gene end by 4 bases; junction bases not matched to a gene: 1. This CDR3 is 14 amino acids long. Germline CDR1 and CDR2: MDHEN and SYDVKM.

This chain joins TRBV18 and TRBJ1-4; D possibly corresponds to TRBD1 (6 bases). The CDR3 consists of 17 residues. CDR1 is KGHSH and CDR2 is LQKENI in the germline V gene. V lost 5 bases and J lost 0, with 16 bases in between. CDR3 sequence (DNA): TGTGCCAGCTCAGAATTCAGGGGTGCTGCAACTAATGAAAAACTGTTTTTT. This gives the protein CASSEFRGAATNEKLFF.

DNA for the CDR3: TGTGCCAGCAGCGCGGGACTAGGGCGGGGAGATACGCAGTATTTT. Amino acid sequence: CASSAGLGRGDTQYF. This chain joins TRBV2 and TRBJ2-3, with 8 bases aligning to TRBD2. CDR3 size: 15 residues. The V gene's germline CDR1 is SNHLY and CDR2 FYNNEI. J lost 5 bases, V lost 6 bases, and 10 bases had no gene match.

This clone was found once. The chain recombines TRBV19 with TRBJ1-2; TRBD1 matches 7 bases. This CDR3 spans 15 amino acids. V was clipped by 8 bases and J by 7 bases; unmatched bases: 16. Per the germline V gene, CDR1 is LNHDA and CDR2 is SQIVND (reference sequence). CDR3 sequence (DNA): TGTGCCAGTCGCCTTCCCGGGACAGCTGGGGTTGGCTACACCTTC. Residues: CASRLPGTAGVGYTF.

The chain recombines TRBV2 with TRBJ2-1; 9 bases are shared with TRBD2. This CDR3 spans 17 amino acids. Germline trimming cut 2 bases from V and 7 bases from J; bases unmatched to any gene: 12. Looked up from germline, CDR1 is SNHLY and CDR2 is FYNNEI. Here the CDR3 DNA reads TGTGCCAGCAGTGAACGGCTAGCGGGGTATACCGGTAATGAGCAGTTCTTC. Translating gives CASSERLAGYTGNEQFF.

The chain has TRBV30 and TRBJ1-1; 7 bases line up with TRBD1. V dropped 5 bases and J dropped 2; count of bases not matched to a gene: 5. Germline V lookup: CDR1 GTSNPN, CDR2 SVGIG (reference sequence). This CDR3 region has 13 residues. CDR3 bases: TGTGCCTGGGACTGGACAGGCAACACTGAAGCTTTCTTT. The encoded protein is CAWDWTGNTEAFF.

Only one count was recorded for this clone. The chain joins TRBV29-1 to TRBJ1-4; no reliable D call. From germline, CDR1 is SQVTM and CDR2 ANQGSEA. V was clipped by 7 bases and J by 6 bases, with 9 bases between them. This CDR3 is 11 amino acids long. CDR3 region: CSAGGYEKLFF. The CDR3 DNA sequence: TGCAGCGCTGGAGGGTATGAAAAACTGTTTTTT.